This passage covers 8 T cell receptor beta chains from one sample sequenced in a study of patients and donors after allogeneic stem cell transplantation. TCRdb recomputed calls from the RT-PCR reads with MiXCR, one row per CDR3 protein. This sample carries about a million distinct CDR3 sequences, more than 15% of them seen once, and the ten largest clones take 6%. The source material was blood, either unsorted or a sorted T cell fraction (not recorded which). All receptors derive from a human donor who was either an allogeneic HSCT recipient or a stem cell or donor lymphocyte infusion donor (not recorded which). It is not recorded whose cells these are; they may come from a transplant donor.

This chain links TRBV9 with TRBJ1-2, with D unclear. V lost 0 bases and J 6 bases, leaving 9 bases between the germline ends. Germline V gene sequence: CDR1 SGDLS, CDR2 YYNGEE. The CDR3 consists of 13 residues. CDR3 loop: CASSVVLGHGYTF. The CDR3 nucleotides are TGTGCCAGCAGCGTAGTGTTAGGCCATGGCTACACCTTC.

The chain links TRBV25-1 to TRBJ2-1, with D maybe TRBD1 (6 bases). V lost 0 bases to trimming and J lost 9 bases, with 18 bases between them. The germline CDR1 and CDR2 sequences are MGHDK and SYGVNS. The CDR3 runs 16 residues. The CDR3 DNA follows: TGTGCCAGCAGTGAATACGGCAGGGGCGAGTCCAGTGAGCAGTTCTTC. Its protein is CASSEYGRGESSEQFF.

This clonotype was found a few times. The chain has TRBV4-3 and TRBJ2-3; 7 bases align to TRBD1. The germline V gene has CDR1 LGHNA and CDR2 YSLEER. The CDR3 is 16 residues long. With V trimmed by 1 base and J by 1 base, 5 bases remained unmatched. The CDR3 loop is CASSQVGQGGTDTQYF. The DNA of the CDR3 is TGCGCCAGCAGCCAAGTCGGGCAGGGGGGCACAGATACGCAGTATTTT.

The rearrangement uses TRBV3-1 and TRBJ2-1; D is uncertain. Germline CDR1 reads LGHDT; CDR2 reads YNNKEL (reference sequence). The length of the CDR3 is 15 residues. Trimming took 0 bases from V and 1 from J, leaving 7 bases between them. The CDR3 nucleotides read TGTGCCAGCAGCCAAGAGGCCCGGTCCTACAATGAGCAGTTCTTC. Translated: CASSQEARSYNEQFF.

V usage is TRBV4-1 and J usage is TRBJ2-1; no clear D. Between the trimmed V and J ends, which lost 4 bases and 9 bases, there was a span of 16 bases. In germline, CDR1 is MGHRA, CDR2 YSYEKL. CDR3 length equals 14 residues. CDR3 protein: CASSPKMLIGEQFF. The DNA of the CDR3 is TGCGCCAGCAGCCCGAAAATGTTAATAGGTGAGCAGTTCTTC.

This clonotype has only a few counts. The chain employs TRBV12-3 or TRBV12-4 and TRBJ2-2, with TRBD1 matching over 8 bases. The V gene end was trimmed by 5 bases and the J gene end by 7 bases; junction bases not matched to a gene: 3. The CDR3 spans 13 residues. The DNA of the CDR3 is TGTGCCAGCAGTGGACAGGGCGTCGGGGAGCTGTTTTTT. Translation gives CASSGQGVGELFF.

This clonotype was counted between two and nine times. The V call is TRBV12-3 or TRBV12-4, the J call TRBJ1-2; D gene ambiguous. This CDR3 comprises 15 residues. V was cut by 6 bases and J by 3 bases, with 17 bases left in between. Here the CDR3 DNA reads TGTGCCAGCAGGACGCGTGGGAGGGTTTACTATGGCTACACCTTC. It is translated as CASRTRGRVYYGYTF.

The chain employs TRBV20-1 and TRBJ1-1; 9 nucleotides line up with TRBD1. Germline V gene lookup returns CDR1 DFQATT and CDR2 SNEGSKA (reference sequence). The CDR3 runs 12 residues. With V trimmed by 3 bases and J by 10 bases, 6 bases remained unmatched. The CDR3 spells CSASAGTGRAFF. CDR3 coding DNA: TGCAGTGCTAGCGCCGGGACAGGGAGAGCTTTCTTT.